The 25 T cell receptor beta chains reported below all come from one sample, sequenced in a study of shared clonotypes between healthy human individuals. The table came from immunoSEQ multiplex PCR; TCRdb's copy has only in-frame clones and leaves some out. The table lists 530,000 or so clones, about 80% of them singletons. The source material was PBMCs. These receptors were obtained from a woman aged 40 to 50 in good health. Some clones in this sample may be carry-over from other donors' samples.

This clone was observed a single time. The chain is built from TRBV19 and TRBJ1-1; 7 bases match TRBD1. CDR3 length: 15 amino acids. Trimming at V came to 3 bases and at J to 1 base, leaving 5 bases not matched to a gene. Germline V gene lookup returns CDR1 LNHDA and CDR2 SQIVND (reference sequence). The CDR3 DNA sequence: TGTGCCAGTAGTATCCCAGGGGGAGAGAACACTGAAGCTTTCTTT. It is translated as CASSIPGGENTEAFF.

The chain carries TRBV5-4 and TRBJ2-2; 8 bases fit TRBD2. CDR3 length: 15 amino acids. After removal of 6 bases from V and 5 bases from J, the junction contained 9 bases not matched to a gene. CDR1 and CDR2 (germline): SGHNT, YYREEE (reference sequence). CDR3 loop: CASIPGGRETGELFF. For the CDR3, the DNA is TGTGCCAGCATTCCGGGGGGGAGAGAAACCGGGGAGCTGTTTTTT.

This rearrangement joins TRBV4-3 to TRBJ1-1; D perhaps matches TRBD1 (5 bases). V was clipped by 4 bases and J by 1 base, with 19 bases between them. The CDR3 is made up of 17 amino acids. Germline V gene lookup returns CDR1 LGHNA and CDR2 YSLEER. The CDR3 here is CASSPFHMSGGNTEAFF. DNA for the CDR3: TGCGCCAGCAGCCCCTTCCATATGTCGGGGGGGAACACTGAAGCTTTCTTT.

V is TRBV11-2 and J is TRBJ1-2; D is perhaps TRBD1 (6 bases). V was trimmed by 5 bases and J by 4 bases, leaving 14 bases between them. The CDR3 runs 14 residues. Germline loops: CDR1 SGHAT, CDR2 FQNNGV. The CDR3 sequence: CASSPGHLSYGYTF. DNA of the CDR3: TGTGCCAGCAGCCCGGGACACCTCAGCTATGGCTACACCTTC.

The gene calls are TRBV15 and TRBJ2-4, with D perhaps being TRBD1 or TRBD2 (5 bases each). Trimming shortened V by 1 base and J by 5 bases, and 12 bases separated the two germline ends. Germline values: CDR1 LNHNV, CDR2 YYDKDF (reference sequence). The length of the CDR3 is 15 residues. The CDR3 here is CATSRGGTAENIQYF. CDR3 nucleotides: TGTGCCACCAGCAGAGGAGGGACCGCCGAAAACATTCAGTACTTC.

The chain carries TRBV7-9 and TRBJ2-7, with D possibly being TRBD1 (5 bases). V was shortened by 5 bases and J by 4 bases, with 6 bases between the two germline ends. Germline CDR1 and CDR2: SEHNR and FQNEAQ (reference sequence). CDR3 length: 11 residues. The CDR3 reads CASSDSYEQYF. The CDR3 DNA reads TGTGCCAGCAGCGACAGTTACGAGCAGTACTTC. The whole variable domain, filled in from reference TRBV7-9 and TRBJ2-7, reads DTGVSQNPRHKITKRGQNVTFRCDPISEHNRLYWYRQTLGQGPEFLTYFQNEAQLEKSRLLSDRFSAERPKGSFSTLEIQRTEQGDSAMYLCASSDSYEQYFGPGTRLTVT.

The chain is built from TRBV29-1 and TRBJ2-7; 7 bases fit TRBD1. The V gene end was trimmed by 4 bases and the J gene end by 3 bases; junction bases not matched to a gene: 3. This CDR3 spans 12 amino acids. Germline CDR1 and CDR2: SQVTM and ANQGSEA. The CDR3 protein is CSVAGTDYEQYF. DNA of the CDR3: TGCAGCGTTGCCGGGACAGACTACGAGCAGTACTTC.

This chain connects TRBV15 to TRBJ2-2, with D hard to call. The CDR3 is 14 residues long. The ends were cut back, 0 bases at V and 6 bases at J, with 8 bases in the middle. Looked up from germline, CDR1 is LNHNV and CDR2 is YYDKDF (reference sequence). The CDR3 DNA follows: TGTGCCACCAGCAGAGAGGGGTCCGCCGGGGAGCTGTTTTTT. Its protein is CATSREGSAGELFF.

V usage is TRBV28 and J usage is TRBJ1-4; 11 bases are shared with TRBD1. This CDR3 contains 18 residues. Unmatched junction bases numbered 12, after V lost 2 bases and J lost 7 bases. Germline V gene sequence: CDR1 MDHEN, CDR2 SYDVKM. The DNA for the CDR3 is TGTGCCAGCAGTTTAAGACCGGGACAGGGGGAATTGGGTGAAAAACTGTTTTTT. The encoded protein is CASSLRPGQGELGEKLFF.

This chain links TRBV6-1 with TRBJ2-3; 10 nucleotides match TRBD2. The CDR3 totals 14 residues. The J segment lost 1 base and the V segment lost 5 bases, leaving 0 bases of the junction unmatched. The germline V gene has CDR1 MNHNS and CDR2 SASEGT. The DNA of the CDR3 is TGTGCCAGCAGTCTAGCGGGGGGCACAGATACGCAGTATTTT. Translated, it gives CASSLAGGTDTQYF.

This chain links TRBV9 with TRBJ2-7; the match to TRBD2 covers 11 bases. This CDR3 is 20 amino acids long. Losses at the gene ends were 0 bases for V and 0 bases for J; bases not matched to a gene: 14. Per germline, CDR1 SGDLS and CDR2 YYNGEE. In nucleotides, the CDR3 is TGTGCCAGCAGCGTAGGGGTACTAGCGGGAGACTTACCTAACTCCTACGAGCAGTACTTC. Its protein is CASSVGVLAGDLPNSYEQYF.

This clone has only a few counts. The chain links TRBV28 to TRBJ2-2; D is ambiguous. The CDR3 runs 14 residues. The germline CDR1 and CDR2 sequences are MDHEN and SYDVKM. V lost 1 base and J 7 bases, leaving 10 bases between the germline ends. Written as DNA, the CDR3 is TGTGCCAGCAGTTTATTAGGGCTCAGCGGGGAGCTGTTTTTT. It is translated as CASSLLGLSGELFF.

This clone was seen many times. Additional DNA sequences in this sample encode the identical CDR3. This chain uses TRBV7-8 with TRBJ1-2; 7 nucleotides line up with TRBD1. CDR1 SGHVS and CDR2 FQNEAQ come from the germline V gene. V dropped 5 bases and J dropped 2; count of bases not matched to a gene: 5. This CDR3 region has 14 residues. The CDR3 nucleotides read TGTGCCAGCAGCCTCCGACAGGGAAACTATGGCTACACCTTC. This translates into CASSLRQGNYGYTF.

This clone showed up just a few times. CDR3: CSAAGNQPQHF. The DNA of the CDR3 is TGCAGTGCAGCTGGCAATCAGCCCCAGCATTTT. The chain is built from TRBV20-1 and TRBJ1-5; D is ambiguous. With 6 bases removed from V and 2 bases from J, the gap between germline ends came to 5 bases. The CDR3 totals 11 residues. The germline gives CDR1 DFQATT, CDR2 SNEGSKA (reference sequence).

This clone has at least ten counts. The chain recombines TRBV6-1 with TRBJ2-1, with 9 bases matching TRBD2. The length of the CDR3 is 14 residues. Germline V gene lookup returns CDR1 MNHNS and CDR2 SASEGT. V was pared by 5 bases and J by 6 bases, with 5 bases of the junction left unmatched. The CDR3 DNA sequence: TGTGCCAGCAGTCAAGGACTAGCGTCCAATGAGCAGTTCTTC. Translated, it gives CASSQGLASNEQFF.

This clone was counted a single time. The chain joins TRBV7-4 to TRBJ1-2; D is unclear. V was pared by 1 base and J by 4 bases, with 13 bases between. The V gene's germline CDR1 is SGHVT and CDR2 SQSDAQ. The length of the CDR3 is 15 residues. The DNA for the CDR3 is TGTGCCAGCAGCTTAGTGTCGGCGAGCGGCTATGGCTACACCTTC. It encodes CASSLVSASGYGYTF.

This chain connects TRBV19 to TRBJ2-3; 8 positions match TRBD1. Germline V gene sequence: CDR1 LNHDA, CDR2 SQIVND (reference sequence). The V segment lost 8 bases and the J segment 4 bases; nucleotides outside the gene matches: 5. The CDR3 extends over 13 amino acids. For the CDR3, the DNA is TGTGCCAGTGGGGCAGGGGGCGCAGATACGCAGTATTTT. Translated, it gives CASGAGGADTQYF.

The chain links TRBV7-3 to TRBJ2-1, with 11 positions matching TRBD2. The V gene's germline CDR1 is SGHTA and CDR2 FQGTGA. The CDR3 consists of 17 residues. V lost 5 bases, J lost 7 bases, and 13 bases stayed unmatched. The CDR3 reads CASSLSKGLAGRNEQFF. The CDR3 bases are TGTGCCAGCAGCCTTTCCAAAGGACTAGCGGGCCGTAATGAGCAGTTCTTC.

This chain links TRBV7-3 with TRBJ1-6, with 8 bases fitting TRBD1. In germline, CDR1 is SGHTA, CDR2 FQGTGA. The junction had 8 bases not matched to a gene; V was cut back by 5 bases and J by 8 bases. The CDR3 contains 15 residues. The CDR3 region has the DNA TGTGCCAGCAGCCCCCGGGACAGGAACGATTCACCCCTCCACTTT. This codes for CASSPRDRNDSPLHF. The full variable domain, completed using reference TRBV7-3 and TRBJ1-6, is GAGVSQTPSNKVTEKGKYVELRCDPISGHTALYWYRQSLGQGPEFLIYFQGTGAADDSGLPNDRFFAVRPEGSVSTLKIQRTERGDSAVYLCASSPRDRNDSPLHFGNGTRLTVT.

The chain combines TRBV11-2 with TRBJ1-4; TRBD1 matches at 9 bases. The germline gives CDR1 SGHAT, CDR2 FQNNGV. CDR3 length equals 14 residues. Unmatched junction bases numbered 2, after V lost 6 bases and J lost 3 bases. CDR3 DNA sequence: TGTGCCAGCAGTCGGGACAGGGCTAATGAAAAACTGTTTTTT. This encodes CASSRDRANEKLFF.

The V call is TRBV7-6, the J call TRBJ1-5, with a weak D call TRBD1 (5 bases). Germline CDR1 reads SGHVS; CDR2 reads FNYEAQ. This CDR3 contains 14 residues. The germline V and J ends were trimmed by 5 bases and 4 bases, with 12 bases remaining between them. The CDR3 here is CASSPGHPNQPQHF. CDR3 DNA: TGTGCCAGCAGCCCCGGACACCCTAATCAGCCCCAGCATTTT.

In this sample, this clone turned up a few times. The chain has TRBV28 and TRBJ1-5; D is unclear. Trimming left V 8 bases short and J 5 bases short, with 13 bases between. Germline assignment: CDR1 MDHEN and CDR2 SYDVKM. The CDR3 loop spans 13 amino acids. CDR3 in DNA: TGTGCCAGCGTTAGGGAACGTGATCAGCCCCAGCATTTT. Its translation: CASVRERDQPQHF.

In the case of this clone: The germline gene is not matched at one end of the junction; a read error may be the cause. This sequence joins TRBV5-4 and TRBJ1-2, with D tentatively TRBD1 (5 bases). The CDR3 is 11 amino acids. Germline-derived CDR1 and CDR2 are SGHNT and YYREEE (reference sequence). The CDR3 here is CASSFRDGYTF. DNA for the CDR3: TGCGCCAGCAGCTTCAGGGATGGCTACACCTTC.

The rearrangement uses TRBV19 and TRBJ1-5; D may be TRBD1 (6 bases). The germline V and J ends were trimmed by 6 bases and 7 bases, with 22 bases remaining between them. In germline, CDR1 is LNHDA, CDR2 SQIVND (reference sequence). The CDR3 sequence is 16 residues long. The CDR3 loop is CASSRWGQGEGQPQHF. Written as DNA, the CDR3 is TGTGCCAGTAGCCGATGGGGGCAGGGAGAGGGGCAGCCCCAGCATTTT.

The chain has TRBV10-1 and TRBJ1-5; 8 nucleotides agree with TRBD1. The ends lost 3 bases at V and 0 bases at J; junction bases unmatched: 7. From germline, CDR1 is WNHNN and CDR2 SYGVQD (reference sequence). The CDR3 covers 17 residues. The CDR3 DNA sequence: TGCGCCAGCAGTGACCCGGGACAGGCGTATAGCAATCAGCCCCAGCATTTT. This codes for CASSDPGQAYSNQPQHF.